This T cell receptor beta chain was sequenced in a study of metastatic and nonmetastatic thyroid tumors (dated by TCRdb to the early 2020s). Background for the entire study: Repertoires were compared across peripheral blood and tumor or nodule tissue samples from malignant and benign thyroid patients.

This clone has more than one count but fewer than ten. No cognate antigen has been identified for it. Base-call qualities are not available, and no considerably larger clone is one nucleotide away. From the germline V gene (reference sequence), CDR1 is LNHNV and CDR2 is YYDKDF. The CDR3 contains 15 residues, cysteine and phenylalanine counted. This entry keeps only the CDR3 DNA: 45 bases, framed from base 1. The trim is 1 base for V and 6 bases for J, with a gap of 13 bases between the germline ends. No treatment had been received by any patient before thyroid surgery. Using T-cell receptor beta sequencing, the researchers looked back retrospectively at clinical samples from patients, gathered between about 2011 and 2019. Study-level results and caveats: TCR beta diversity was reported as significantly higher in malignant tumors than in benign nodules, in both blood and tumor samples.

Libraries were built with PCR. Sequencing was performed on an Illumina HiSeq 4000. High-throughput sequencing was used to profile the CDR3 region of the TCR beta-chain in every patient. Per the original workflow: Drawing on CDR3 differences between clinicopathological groups, the researchers built a classifier meant to tell apart patients with distant-metastatic papillary thyroid cancer. To measure repertoire diversity the researchers used the Shannon index, while the Morisita-Horn index served to gauge how similar the tumor and blood repertoires were. The public sequencing data were trimmed at Q25 with fastp and processed into clonotypes with MiXCR by TCRdb, which kept only in-frame beta chains. The V and J calls follow TCRdb's processing rather than the paper's. The sample profile shows fewer than 12,000 clones; under 30% of them were found once. Roughly a tenth of the sample rests with the top ten.

This TCR derives from a male donor with papillary thyroid cancer or a benign thyroid nodule (not recorded which). Some clones in this sample may be carry-over from other donors' samples. Recombination joined TRBV15 with TRBJ1-5; TRBD1 is possibly the D segment (5 matching bases). The sample taken for sequencing was tumor tissue. The DNA sequence is TGTGCCACCAGCAGAGGGGAGGAGGGGTTTCAGCCCCAGCATTTT. Its translation is CATSRGEEGFQPQHF.